The next 16 T cell receptor beta chains were all read from a single sample in a study of control samples from healthy donors and cancer patients. Using immunoSEQ multiplex PCR, the repertoire was profiled, and TCRdb retains in-frame clones only, with some absent. Counted here are about 100,000 clones, roughly nine tenths occurring once; the ten biggest clones make up 15% to 20%. What was sequenced was blood. These receptors were obtained from a woman aged 45-60 years in good health.

The chain carries TRBV24-1 and TRBJ2-7; 8 nucleotides agree with TRBD1. This CDR3 spans 12 amino acids. The V segment lost 2 bases and the J segment 13 bases; nucleotides outside the gene matches: 6. Germline-derived CDR1 and CDR2 are KGHDR and SFDVKD. For the CDR3, the DNA is TGTGCCACCAGTGATTCGAGGACAGGGAATTACTTC. This encodes CATSDSRTGNYF.

In this sample, this clone turned up a few times. CDR3 sequence (DNA): TGCGCCAGCAGCTTGGGACTAACCAACACTGAAGCTTTCTTT. Translated: CASSLGLTNTEAFF. The gene calls are TRBV5-1 and TRBJ1-1, with D uncertain. CDR3 length equals 14 residues. Trimming shortened V by 0 bases and J by 2 bases, and 8 bases separated the two germline ends. Germline V gene data show CDR1 as SGHRS and CDR2 as YFSETQ.

The CDR3 DNA is TGCGCCAGCGGGCGACAGGGCGGGGAGACCCAGTACTTC. The encoded protein is CASGRQGGETQYF. This chain links TRBV5-1 with TRBJ2-5; the match to TRBD1 covers 7 bases. Germline CDR1 reads SGHRS; CDR2 reads YFSETQ. V shed 7 bases and J 5 bases; nucleotides not matched to a gene: 8. This CDR3 has 13 amino acids.

This sequence joins TRBV25-1 and TRBJ1-6; D call uncertain. V lost 6 bases to trimming and J lost 5 bases, with 14 bases between them. The CDR3 covers 15 residues. Germline-derived CDR1 and CDR2 are MGHDK and SYGVNS. The CDR3 here is CASRRAGFDNSPLHF. CDR3 nucleotide sequence: TGTGCCAGCAGGCGGGCGGGCTTTGATAATTCACCCCTCCACTTT. The entire variable domain, with the rest obtained from reference TRBV25-1 and TRBJ1-6, is as follows: EADIYQTPRYLVIGTGKKITLECSQTMGHDKMYWYQQDPGMELHLIHYSYGVNSTEKGDLSSESTVSRIRTEHFPLTLESARPSHTSQYLCASRRAGFDNSPLHFGNGTRLTVT.

A few counts support this clone. V is TRBV9 and J is TRBJ1-3; D possibly corresponds to TRBD1 (5 bases). Trimming pared 0 bases from V and 1 base from J, leaving 11 bases between. CDR1 is SGDLS and CDR2 is YYNGEE in the germline V gene. This CDR3 spans 16 amino acids. The CDR3 DNA is TGTGCCAGCAGCGTAGCCGGGGGGAGGTCTGGAAACACCATATATTTT. It codes for CASSVAGGRSGNTIYF.

The CDR3 reads CASSLVPEETQYF. For the CDR3, the DNA is TGCGCCAGCAGCTTGGTACCTGAAGAGACCCAGTACTTC. The chain combines TRBV5-1 with TRBJ2-5; no definite D call. The CDR3 is 13 amino acids. The germline gives CDR1 SGHRS, CDR2 YFSETQ. V lost 0 bases and J 3 bases, leaving 6 bases between the germline ends.

The CDR3 spells CASSLVWEGNTEAFF. CDR3 nucleotide sequence: TGCGCCAGCAGCTTGGTGTGGGAAGGTAACACTGAAGCTTTCTTT. V gene TRBV5-1 combines with J gene TRBJ1-1; D uncertain. Germline V gene lookup returns CDR1 SGHRS and CDR2 YFSETQ. Trimming pared 0 bases from V and 2 bases from J, leaving 11 bases between. This CDR3 region has 15 residues.

J is TRBJ1-2 and V is TRBV7-2; possibly TRBD1 for D (5 bases). CDR3 length equals 13 residues. Per the germline V gene, CDR1 is SGHTA and CDR2 is FQGNSA. V lost 4 bases and J lost 4, with 10 bases in between. CDR3 nucleotide sequence: TGTGCCAGCAGCTCGGGACGTGTCTATGGCTACACCTTC. Its protein is CASSSGRVYGYTF.

The V gene is TRBV18, the J gene TRBJ1-5, with 11 bases that match TRBD1. The CDR3 sequence is 15 residues long. Trimming cost V 5 bases and J 3 bases; bases outside gene matches: 3. The germline V gene encodes CDR1 KGHSH and CDR2 LQKENI. CDR3 loop: CASSGQGASNQPQHF. The CDR3 DNA is TGTGCCAGCTCAGGACAGGGGGCTTCCAATCAGCCCCAGCATTTT.

This clone was seen once. This chain uses TRBV9 with TRBJ2-3, with a weak D call TRBD1 (7 bases). V was clipped by 4 bases and J by 0 bases, with 12 bases between them. CDR1 is SGDLS, CDR2 YYNGEE, per germline. This CDR3 region has 15 residues. CDR3 bases: TGTGCCAGCAGCATCGCGGGACAGAGCACAGATACGCAGTATTTT. Protein sequence: CASSIAGQSTDTQYF. The variable domain in full, with the rest retrieved from reference TRBV9 and TRBJ2-3, is DSGVTQTPKHLITATGQRVTLRCSPRSGDLSVYWYQQSLDQGLQFLIQYYNGEERAKGNILERFSAQQFPDLHSELNLSSLELGDSALYFCASSIAGQSTDTQYFGPGTRLTVL.

This clone turned up a few times. V is TRBV5-1 and J is TRBJ1-6, with unresolved D. The CDR3 totals 17 residues. The V gene's germline CDR1 is SGHRS and CDR2 YFSETQ. V shed 0 bases and J shed 0 bases, with 10 bases lying between them. The CDR3 DNA is TGCGCCAGCAGCTTGGGTTTGGGGAGCTCCTATAATTCACCCCTCCACTTT. It yields the protein CASSLGLGSSYNSPLHF.

V usage is TRBV30 and J usage is TRBJ1-1; maybe TRBD1 (5 bases). V gave up 3 bases and J gave up 7 bases, with 18 bases separating them. Germline V gene lookup returns CDR1 GTSNPN and CDR2 SVGIG (reference sequence). This CDR3 is 14 amino acids long. DNA for the CDR3: TGTGCCTGGAGGTCCGACTCCACAAGGGGTGAAGCTTTCTTT. Amino acid sequence: CAWRSDSTRGEAFF.

The chain uses TRBV7-9 and TRBJ2-3, with a tentative D call TRBD1 (6 bases). The V and J ends lost 8 bases and 5 bases respectively, with 8 bases between them. Germline lookup yields CDR1 SEHNR and CDR2 FQNEAQ (reference sequence). The CDR3 contains 11 residues. The CDR3 sequence: CASSDRDTQYF. The CDR3 DNA follows: TGTGCCAGCTCGGACAGAGATACGCAGTATTTT.

This sequence joins TRBV11-2 and TRBJ1-6; 10 nucleotides match TRBD1. Germline trimming cut 5 bases from V and 7 bases from J; bases unmatched to any gene: 5. Germline CDR1 reads SGHAT; CDR2 reads FQNNGV. This CDR3 has 15 residues. The CDR3 nucleotides are TGTGCCAGCAGCCCGAGACAGGGGGCGAATTCACCCCTCCACTTT. Translating gives CASSPRQGANSPLHF.

The V and J genes are TRBV7-9 and TRBJ1-2; D is unclear. The CDR3 is 14 residues long. V lost 1 base and J 3 bases, leaving 9 bases between the germline ends. Germline CDR1 is SEHNR and CDR2 is FQNEAQ (reference sequence). The CDR3 region has the DNA TGTGCCAGCAGCTTAGATGAAACCTACTATGGCTACACCTTC. As protein: CASSLDETYYGYTF.

The chain carries TRBV6-6 and TRBJ2-4; tentative D call: TRBD1 (6 bases). With 6 bases removed from V and 1 base from J, the gap between germline ends came to 16 bases. The CDR3 spans 16 residues. Germline V gene lookup returns CDR1 MNHNY and CDR2 SVGAGI (reference sequence). The DNA of the CDR3 is TGTGCCAGCAGACCCTACAGGGAAATGGCCAAAAACATTCAGTACTTC. As protein: CASRPYREMAKNIQYF.